The clone carrying this T cell receptor (beta chain) was seen more than once but under ten times. Its antigen is not identified. This record belongs to a study of blood T cells in healthy people across ages. Regarding the study as a whole: From one million sequenced T cells, diversity estimates were lower bounds. For the donors, CMV status was unknown and possibly confounded expanded clonotype changes.

In each sample, at least 7 million PBMCs were isolated. Then a second PCR, running about 6 to 11 cycles, was carried out with a sample-barcoded 5' primer and a J-beta primer mix. TCRdb re-called the 5' RACE reads with MiXCR, one entry per CDR3 protein. This repertoire shows about 1.6 million distinct CDR3 sequences, about 35% found once; its top ten account for 10% to 12%. The receptor was derived from a woman in her twenties or thirties in good health. The sample consisted of blood.

The DNA for the CDR3 is TGTGCCAGCAGTGAACATATAACTAGCGGGAGAGCTCCGGCTCGTTCGGGTGAGCAGTTCTTC. As protein: CASSEHITSGRAPARSGEQFF. V gene TRBV6-1 combines with J gene TRBJ2-1, with 11 bases matching TRBD2. Unmatched junction bases numbered 24, after V lost 2 bases and J lost 9 bases. The CDR3 extends over 21 amino acids. CDR1 MNHNS and CDR2 SASEGT come from the germline V gene.